These 18 T cell receptor beta chains originate from one sample sequenced in a study of T cells in Graves' hyperthyroidism and ophthalmopathy. Researchers amplified the TCR beta CDR3 regions from RNA transcripts. Carried out on the TCR CDR3, a first-round RT-PCR used the HTBI primer set. TCRdb fed the multiplex PCR reads into MiXCR, producing one record per CDR3 protein. The sample shows under 650,000 distinct CDR3 sequences, roughly 17% of them seen only once. Sequencing was performed on blood. Source of these receptors: a woman aged 25-40 years with Graves' hyperthyroidism.

This clonotype was recorded at least ten times. The chain joins TRBV20-1 to TRBJ2-1; 7 bases match TRBD1. J lost 6 bases, V lost 0 bases, and 5 bases had no gene match. Germline CDR1 DFQATT, CDR2 SNEGSKA (reference sequence). The CDR3 runs 14 residues. CDR3 sequence (DNA): TGCAGTGCTAGAGACTTGGGACAGCTCAATGAGCAGTTCTTC. This gives the protein CSARDLGQLNEQFF.

The CDR3 region is CAWTIGGLAGGSGEQYF. Here the CDR3 DNA reads TGTGCCTGGACCATTGGGGGACTAGCGGGAGGTTCTGGCGAGCAGTACTTC. This chain connects TRBV30 to TRBJ2-7, with 15 nucleotides matching TRBD2. The CDR3 spans 17 residues. CDR1 and CDR2 (germline): GTSNPN, SVGIG (reference sequence). After removal of 4 bases from V and 6 bases from J, the junction contained 13 bases not matched to a gene.

The V and J genes are TRBV5-1 and TRBJ2-5; D is possibly TRBD1 or TRBD2 (7 bases each). CDR3 length equals 15 residues. CDR1 and CDR2 from the germline V gene are SGHRS and YFSETQ. The germline V and J ends were trimmed by 4 bases and 3 bases, with 16 bases remaining between them. This CDR3 reads CASSSGTAAKETQYF. The CDR3 DNA is TGCGCCAGCAGCAGCGGGACAGCTGCAAAAGAGACCCAGTACTTC.

The chain couples TRBV5-8 to TRBJ2-4; D is possibly TRBD2 (6 bases). Trimming took off 0 bases at V and 6 bases at J, with 13 bases between the two ends. Germline assignment: CDR1 SGHTS and CDR2 YDEGEE. CDR3 size: 15 residues. The chain's CDR3 is CASSLEGRRGNIQYF. CDR3 sequence (DNA): TGTGCCAGCAGCTTGGAAGGGAGGCGCGGAAACATTCAGTACTTC.

A few counts support this clonotype. The chain is built from TRBV20-1 and TRBJ2-7; D is uncertain. The CDR3 sequence is 10 residues long. Per the germline V gene, CDR1 is DFQATT and CDR2 is SNEGSKA (reference sequence). V shed 4 bases and J shed 6 bases, with 7 bases lying between them. CDR3 amino acids: CSANKREQYF. CDR3 DNA: TGCAGTGCTAACAAACGCGAGCAGTACTTC.

The chain joins TRBV27 to TRBJ2-7; a possible D gene is TRBD2 (6 bases). There are 15 residues in the CDR3. Germline CDR1 MNHEY, CDR2 SMNVEV (reference sequence). Between the trimmed V and J ends, which lost 3 bases and 4 bases, there was a span of 16 bases. The CDR3 is CASSLSSGVVYEQYF. The CDR3 bases are TGTGCCAGCAGTTTGTCATCGGGGGTGGTATACGAGCAGTACTTC.

The rearrangement uses TRBV12-3 or TRBV12-4 and TRBJ2-3, with TRBD2 identical over 10 bases. Losses at the gene ends were 7 bases for V and 2 bases for J; bases not matched to a gene: 6. This CDR3 is built from 15 residues. The CDR3 loop is CASTGGLAVTDTQYF. CDR3 sequence (DNA): TGTGCCAGCACCGGCGGACTAGCGGTCACAGATACGCAGTATTTT.

There are many counts of this clonotype. V and J are TRBV15 and TRBJ2-1; 8 nucleotides align to TRBD2. The trim removed 4 bases at V and 8 bases at J, leaving 10 bases unmatched. The germline V gene encodes CDR1 LNHNV and CDR2 YYDKDF (reference sequence). This CDR3 has 15 amino acids. The CDR3 DNA is TGTGCCACCAGCACAAGGACTAGCCGGACGGATGAGCAGTTCTTC. Protein product: CATSTRTSRTDEQFF.

This chain links TRBV25-1 with TRBJ2-1; weak D call: TRBD1 (5 bases). Per germline, CDR1 MGHDK and CDR2 SYGVNS. The CDR3 spans 15 residues. The V gene lost 5 bases and the J gene lost 8 bases, with 19 bases spanning the gap. CDR3 sequence reads: CASSSPSLGVHEQFF. The CDR3 bases are TGTGCCAGCAGTTCTCCATCTCTAGGGGTACATGAGCAGTTCTTC.

The chain combines TRBV20-1 with TRBJ2-7; D unresolved. This CDR3 region has 10 residues. Per the germline V gene, CDR1 is DFQATT and CDR2 is SNEGSKA (reference sequence). The V gene lost 4 bases and the J gene lost 6 bases, with 7 bases spanning the gap. Here the CDR3 DNA reads TGCAGTGCTACCAGCTCCGAGCAGTACTTC. Its translation: CSATSSEQYF.

The rearrangement links TRBV5-6 to TRBJ1-4, with 11 bases lining up with TRBD1. CDR1 is SGHDT and CDR2 is YYEEEE in the germline V gene. V dropped 4 bases and J dropped 9; count of bases not matched to a gene: 5. This CDR3 is 14 amino acids long. The CDR3 here is CASSTGQGAKKLFF. In DNA, the CDR3 is TGTGCCAGCAGCACCGGACAGGGGGCCAAAAAACTGTTTTTT.

This clonotype has a count of ten or more. V gene TRBV11-2 combines with J gene TRBJ2-2; D not certain. The ends were cut back, 4 bases at V and 1 base at J, with 7 bases in the middle. This CDR3 region has 14 residues. Germline loops: CDR1 SGHAT, CDR2 FQNNGV. CDR3 residues: CASSYVRNTGELFF. DNA for the CDR3: TGTGCCAGCAGCTACGTACGGAACACCGGGGAGCTGTTTTTT.

This clonotype was detected only a few times. This chain uses TRBV5-1 with TRBJ2-1; 9 bases are a match to TRBD1. CDR3 length: 14 amino acids. Germline loops: CDR1 SGHRS, CDR2 YFSETQ. The J segment lost 5 bases and the V segment lost 4 bases, leaving 4 bases of the junction unmatched. CDR3 DNA sequence: TGCGCCAGCAGCCAGGACAGGGGCGACAATGAGCAGTTCTTC. Translated, it gives CASSQDRGDNEQFF.

This clonotype has ten or more counts. The chain combines TRBV19 with TRBJ1-5; tentative D call: TRBD1 (6 bases). The germline gives CDR1 LNHDA, CDR2 SQIVND (reference sequence). V gave up 6 bases and J gave up 1 base, with 13 bases separating them. The CDR3 runs to 15 residues. The CDR3 nucleotides are TGTGCCAGTAGACTGACAGGAAGCAGCAATCAGCCCCAGCATTTT. This sequence encodes CASRLTGSSNQPQHF.

This clonotype was found many times. V and J are TRBV20-1 and TRBJ2-7; TRBD2 matches 7 bases. With V trimmed by 4 bases and J by 6 bases, 9 bases remained unmatched. The CDR3 length is 13 residues. Germline V gene lookup returns CDR1 DFQATT and CDR2 SNEGSKA (reference sequence). The CDR3 sequence: CSAKGLAGVEQYF. The CDR3 DNA is TGCAGTGCTAAGGGACTGGCGGGGGTCGAGCAGTACTTC.

This clonotype has a count of ten or more. This chain uses TRBV28 with TRBJ2-1; a possible D gene is TRBD2 (6 bases). Trimming took off 5 bases at V and 4 bases at J, with 21 bases between the two ends. The germline CDR1 and CDR2 sequences are MDHEN and SYDVKM. This CDR3 has 17 amino acids. CDR3 coding DNA: TGTGCCAGCAGTCAAGACGTTAGCGGAACTTCATACAATGAGCAGTTCTTC. It translates to CASSQDVSGTSYNEQFF.

This clonotype has a count of ten or more. V is TRBV30 and J is TRBJ1-1; D ambiguous. V lost 0 bases to trimming and J lost 7 bases, with 18 bases between them. Germline CDR1 GTSNPN, CDR2 SVGIG (reference sequence). There are 15 residues in the CDR3. This chain's CDR3 is CAWSVDPGRYYEAFF. Written as DNA, the CDR3 is TGTGCCTGGAGTGTGGATCCGGGCCGGTACTATGAAGCTTTCTTT. The full variable domain, with the rest looked up from reference TRBV30 and TRBJ1-1, is SQTIHQWPATLVQPVGSPLSLECTVEGTSNPNLYWYRQAAGRGLQLLFYSVGIGQISSEVPQNLSASRPQDRQFILSSKKLLLSDSGFYLCAWSVDPGRYYEAFFGQGTRLTVV.

This clonotype was observed at least ten times. This rearrangement joins TRBV11-2 to TRBJ1-2, with TRBD1 matching 7 bases. V shed 3 bases and J 8 bases; nucleotides not matched to a gene: 12. The germline V gene encodes CDR1 SGHAT and CDR2 FQNNGV. The CDR3 spans 15 residues. Here the CDR3 reads CASSFGTGVFGGYTF. CDR3 DNA: TGTGCCAGCAGCTTCGGCACAGGGGTTTTCGGGGGCTACACCTTC.